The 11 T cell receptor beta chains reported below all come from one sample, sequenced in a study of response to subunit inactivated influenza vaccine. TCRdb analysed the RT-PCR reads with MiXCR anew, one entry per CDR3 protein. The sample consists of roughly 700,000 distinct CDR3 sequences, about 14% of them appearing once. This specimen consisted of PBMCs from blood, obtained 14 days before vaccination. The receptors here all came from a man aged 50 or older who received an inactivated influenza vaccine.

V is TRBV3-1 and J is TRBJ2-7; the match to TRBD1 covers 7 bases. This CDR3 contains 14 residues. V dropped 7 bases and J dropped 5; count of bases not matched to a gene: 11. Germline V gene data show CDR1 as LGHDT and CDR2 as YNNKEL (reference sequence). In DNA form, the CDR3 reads TGTGCCAGCACCTTAAGGACAGGAAGCCACGAGCAGTACTTC. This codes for CASTLRTGSHEQYF.

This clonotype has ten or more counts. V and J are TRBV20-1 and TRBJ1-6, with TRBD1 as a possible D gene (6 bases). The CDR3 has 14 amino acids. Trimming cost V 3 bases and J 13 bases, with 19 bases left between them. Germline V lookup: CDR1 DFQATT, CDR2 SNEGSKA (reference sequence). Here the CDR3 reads CSARMRGALSPLHF. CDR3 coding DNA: TGCAGTGCTAGGATGAGGGGGGCCTTAAGCCCCCTCCACTTT.

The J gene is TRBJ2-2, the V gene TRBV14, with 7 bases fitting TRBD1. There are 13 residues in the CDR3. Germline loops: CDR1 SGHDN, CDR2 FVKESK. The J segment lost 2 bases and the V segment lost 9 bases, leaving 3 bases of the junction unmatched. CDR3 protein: CASWTGNTGELFF. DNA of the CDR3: TGTGCCAGTTGGACAGGCAACACCGGGGAGCTGTTTTTT.

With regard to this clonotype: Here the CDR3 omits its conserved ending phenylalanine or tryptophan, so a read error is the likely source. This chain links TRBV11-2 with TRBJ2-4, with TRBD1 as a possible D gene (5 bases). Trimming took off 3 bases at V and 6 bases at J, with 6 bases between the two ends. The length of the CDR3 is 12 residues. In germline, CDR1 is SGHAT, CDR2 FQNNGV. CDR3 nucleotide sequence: TGTGCCAGCAGCTTTGACAGAAACATTCAGTACCTC. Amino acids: CASSFDRNIQYL.

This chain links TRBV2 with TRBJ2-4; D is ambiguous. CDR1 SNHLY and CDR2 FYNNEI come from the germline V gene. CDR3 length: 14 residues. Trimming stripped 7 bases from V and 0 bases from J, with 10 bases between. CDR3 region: CASIATLAKNIQYF. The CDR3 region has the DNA TGTGCCAGCATAGCAACCTTAGCCAAAAACATTCAGTACTTC.

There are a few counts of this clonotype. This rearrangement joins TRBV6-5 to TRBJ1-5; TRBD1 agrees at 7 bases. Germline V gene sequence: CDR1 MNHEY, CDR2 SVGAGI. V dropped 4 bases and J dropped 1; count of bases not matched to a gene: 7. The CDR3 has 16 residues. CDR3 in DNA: TGTGCCAGCAGTTCACAACAGGGGTTGAGCAATCAGCCCCAGCATTTT. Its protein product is CASSSQQGLSNQPQHF.

DNA for the CDR3: TGCAGTGCTAGAGTCGGTTTAGGACAGGGGACCTACGAGCAGTACTTC. Amino acid sequence: CSARVGLGQGTYEQYF. The chain uses TRBV20-1 and TRBJ2-7; TRBD1 aligns across 9 bases. The length of the CDR3 is 16 residues. V lost 1 base, J lost 2 bases, and 9 bases stayed unmatched. Germline loops: CDR1 DFQATT, CDR2 SNEGSKA (reference sequence).

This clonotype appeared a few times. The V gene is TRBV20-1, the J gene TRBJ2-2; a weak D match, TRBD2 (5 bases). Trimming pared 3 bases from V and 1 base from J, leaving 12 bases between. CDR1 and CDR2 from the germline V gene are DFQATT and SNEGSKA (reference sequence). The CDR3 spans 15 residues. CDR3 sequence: CSARPSGENTGELFF. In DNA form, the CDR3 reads TGCAGTGCTAGGCCCTCCGGGGAGAACACCGGGGAGCTGTTTTTT.

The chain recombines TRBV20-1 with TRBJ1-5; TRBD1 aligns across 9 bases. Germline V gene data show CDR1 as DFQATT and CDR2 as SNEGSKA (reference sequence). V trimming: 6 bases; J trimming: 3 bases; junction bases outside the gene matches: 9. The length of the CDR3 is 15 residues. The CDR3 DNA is TGCAGTGCCCCGCGGGGGACAGGGTACAATCAGCCCCAGCATTTT. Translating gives CSAPRGTGYNQPQHF.

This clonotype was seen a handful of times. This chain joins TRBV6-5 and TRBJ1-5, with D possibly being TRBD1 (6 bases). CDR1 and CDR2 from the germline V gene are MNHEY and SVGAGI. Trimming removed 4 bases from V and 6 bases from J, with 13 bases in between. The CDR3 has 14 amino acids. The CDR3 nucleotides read TGTGCCAGCAGTTCCCAACAGGGAATTCAGCCCCAGCATTTT. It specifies CASSSQQGIQPQHF.

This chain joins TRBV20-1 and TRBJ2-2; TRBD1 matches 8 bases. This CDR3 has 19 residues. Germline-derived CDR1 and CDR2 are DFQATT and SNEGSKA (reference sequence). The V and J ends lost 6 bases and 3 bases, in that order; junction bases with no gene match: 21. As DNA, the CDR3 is TGCAGTGCCAGCTCGCCAAACAGGGGGACCCGACAATACACCGGGGAGCTGTTTTTT. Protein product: CSASSPNRGTRQYTGELFF.